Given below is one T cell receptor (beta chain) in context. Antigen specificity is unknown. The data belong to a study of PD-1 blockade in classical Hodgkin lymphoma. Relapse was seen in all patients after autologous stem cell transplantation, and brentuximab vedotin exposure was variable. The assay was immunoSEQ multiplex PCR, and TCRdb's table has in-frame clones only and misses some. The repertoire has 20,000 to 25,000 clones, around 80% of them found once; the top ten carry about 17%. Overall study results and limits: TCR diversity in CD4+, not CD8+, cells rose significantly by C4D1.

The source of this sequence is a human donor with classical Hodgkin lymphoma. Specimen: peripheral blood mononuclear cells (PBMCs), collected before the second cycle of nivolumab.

CDR3 region: CASSVYSGRATDEQFF. The CDR3 DNA reads as TGTGCCAGCAGCGTCTATAGCGGGAGGGCCACCGATGAGCAGTTCTTC. V gene TRBV7-9 combines with J gene TRBJ2-1; 11 positions match TRBD2. The V gene end was trimmed by 5 bases and the J gene end by 8 bases; junction bases not matched to a gene: 11. The germline V gene encodes CDR1 SEHNR and CDR2 FQNEAQ (reference sequence). This CDR3 is built from 16 residues.